This T cell receptor (beta chain) was sequenced during a study of blood T cell repertoires in COVID-19. Turning to the study itself: COVID-19 samples from acute and convalescent phases originated in the United States, Italy and Spain.

The CDR3 runs 15 residues. Germline V gives CDR1 MNHEY, CDR2 SVGAGI. Losses at the gene ends were 0 bases for V and 4 bases for J; bases not matched to a gene: 2. Worth noting for this clone: The sample holds other DNA sequences that translate to the same CDR3.

Sequencing was performed with immunoSEQ multiplex PCR; in TCRdb, only in-frame clones are kept and a portion is missing. Counted here are a few hundred thousand clones, roughly 84% occurring once; the ten biggest clones make up approximately 2.4%. Sequencing was performed on peripheral blood. The chain uses TRBV6-5 and TRBJ2-7; TRBD1 matches at 11 bases. The source of this sequence is a man between 40 and 49 years old who had recovered from COVID-19. The CDR3 region is CASSYSGTGGYEQYF. CDR3 sequence (DNA): TGTGCCAGCAGTTACTCGGGGACAGGGGGGTACGAGCAGTACTTC.